A single sample is the source of the 21 T cell receptor beta chains below, sequenced in a study of cytomegalovirus exposure and HLA in healthy donors. The PCR contained 60 Vbeta and 13 Jbeta primers. TCRdb's table, derived via immunoSEQ multiplex PCR, lists solely in-frame clones and lacks some. The data show approximately 220,000 clones, about 81% seen once. The sequenced material came from PBMCs. The receptors were sampled from a man aged 35 to 55 in good health and CMV-seropositive.

The chain combines TRBV19 with TRBJ2-3; 9 bases align to TRBD1. Germline CDR1 LNHDA, CDR2 SQIVND (reference sequence). The ends lost 5 bases at V and 0 bases at J; junction bases unmatched: 6. The CDR3 spans 16 residues. CDR3 DNA sequence: TGTGCCAGTAGTTCGACAGGGGGGGGAAGCACAGATACGCAGTATTTT. Its translation is CASSSTGGGSTDTQYF.

The V gene is TRBV5-4, the J gene TRBJ2-2; the match to TRBD1 covers 9 bases. The CDR3 is 17 residues long. The V gene end was trimmed by 0 bases and the J gene end by 6 bases; junction bases not matched to a gene: 9. Germline lookup yields CDR1 SGHNT and CDR2 YYREEE (reference sequence). CDR3 coding DNA: TGTGCCAGCAGCTTGGGGTTCTGGACAGGGGAAGCCGGGGAGCTGTTTTTT. Residues: CASSLGFWTGEAGELFF.

Comment on this clone: The same CDR3 can be traced to other DNA sequences in this sample. The chain uses TRBV19 and TRBJ2-1; weak D call: TRBD2 (5 bases). Germline V gene data show CDR1 as LNHDA and CDR2 as SQIVND (reference sequence). Trimming took 5 bases from V and 4 from J, leaving 9 bases between them. The CDR3 spans 13 residues. The CDR3 sequence is CASSLAGYNEQFF. DNA of the CDR3: TGTGCCAGTAGTCTGGCGGGTTACAATGAGCAGTTCTTC.

The rearrangement links TRBV11-2 to TRBJ2-1, with 12 bases aligning to TRBD1. The CDR3 runs to 17 residues. The junction had 8 bases not matched to a gene; V was cut back by 1 base and J by 7 bases. Germline V lookup: CDR1 SGHAT, CDR2 FQNNGV. CDR3 sequence reads: CASSLGSGTGGGNEQFF. CDR3 in DNA: TGTGCCAGCAGCTTAGGGTCCGGGACAGGGGGCGGAAATGAGCAGTTCTTC.

This clone was counted only a few times. The genes are TRBV15 and TRBJ1-1, with D tentatively TRBD1 (5 bases). From germline, CDR1 is LNHNV and CDR2 YYDKDF (reference sequence). Trimming took off 5 bases at V and 1 base at J, with 11 bases between the two ends. The CDR3 runs 14 residues. The CDR3 nucleotides are TGTGCCACCAGCGATCGGGGGACGAACACTGAAGCTTTCTTT. It specifies CATSDRGTNTEAFF.

The V call is TRBV30, the J call TRBJ2-3; 9 nucleotides line up with TRBD2. Germline lookup yields CDR1 GTSNPN and CDR2 SVGIG (reference sequence). The CDR3 length is 14 residues. The V segment lost 7 bases and the J segment 0 bases; nucleotides outside the gene matches: 5. CDR3 loop: CASLTSGSTDTQYF. The CDR3 DNA is TGTGCCTCCTTGACTAGCGGAAGCACAGATACGCAGTATTTT.

This clone was counted once. The CDR3 bases are TGTGCCAGCAGTGAGCAACCGGGTCCTGACTACGAGCAGTACTTC. It specifies CASSEQPGPDYEQYF. The rearrangement uses TRBV6-1 and TRBJ2-7; D remains unclear. Germline CDR1 MNHNS, CDR2 SASEGT. The CDR3 has 15 residues. The V and J ends lost 3 bases and 3 bases respectively, with 15 bases between them.

This chain joins TRBV10-2 and TRBJ2-2; no reliable D call. V gave up 5 bases and J gave up 5 bases, with 6 bases separating them. Germline CDR1 is WSHSY and CDR2 is SAAADI. The CDR3 has 12 residues. The CDR3: CASSPMTGELFF. The CDR3 bases are TGCGCCAGCAGTCCAATGACCGGGGAGCTGTTTTTT.

This clone was counted only a few times. This chain connects TRBV4-1 to TRBJ2-1; no firm D call. CDR3 size: 16 residues. Germline CDR1 MGHRA, CDR2 YSYEKL. The V end lost 6 bases, the J end lost 4 bases, and 19 bases lay between the germline ends. The CDR3 DNA sequence: TGCGCCAGCAGTCAGGTCTTTGCAGATCGATACAATGAGCAGTTCTTC. Its translation: CASSQVFADRYNEQFF.

This chain joins TRBV5-1 and TRBJ1-3; 9 nucleotides align to TRBD1. The CDR3 is made up of 15 amino acids. Germline lookup yields CDR1 SGHRS and CDR2 YFSETQ. The J segment lost 3 bases and the V segment lost 1 base, leaving 2 bases of the junction unmatched. The CDR3 coding sequence is TGCGCCAGCAGCTTGTGGACAGGGGATGGAAACACCATATATTTT. Encoded protein: CASSLWTGDGNTIYF.

This chain links TRBV7-9 with TRBJ2-3; D unresolved. Germline assignment: CDR1 SEHNR and CDR2 FQNEAQ (reference sequence). The CDR3 runs 12 residues. Trimming took off 5 bases at V and 2 bases at J, with 5 bases between the two ends. In DNA, the CDR3 is TGTGCCAGCAGCCCAATCACAGATACGCAGTATTTT. It translates to CASSPITDTQYF.

As regards this clone: The sample contains more than one DNA sequence encoding this CDR3. The CDR3 is CASSPPTSGAYNEQFF. The DNA of the CDR3 is TGCGCCAGCAGCCCGCCGACTAGCGGGGCCTACAATGAGCAGTTCTTC. The chain carries TRBV5-1 and TRBJ2-1; 11 bases are shared with TRBD2. The V and J ends lost 4 bases and 2 bases, in that order; junction bases with no gene match: 5. Per the germline V gene, CDR1 is SGHRS and CDR2 is YFSETQ. The CDR3 sequence is 16 residues long. Full variable domain (outside the CDR3, taken from reference TRBV5-1 and TRBJ2-1): KAGVTQTPRYLIKTRGQQVTLSCSPISGHRSVSWYQQTPGQGLQFLFEYFSETQRNKGNFPGRFSGRQFSNSRSEMNVSTLELGDSALYLCASSPPTSGAYNEQFFGPGTRLTVL.

The chain employs TRBV6-6 and TRBJ2-7; 10 bases match TRBD2. Germline V gene sequence: CDR1 MNHNY, CDR2 SVGAGI (reference sequence). Trimming took 4 bases from V and 4 from J; bases not matched to a gene: 4. The CDR3 spans 14 residues. CDR3 in amino acids: CASSSPTSGYEQYV. CDR3 coding DNA: TGTGCCAGCAGTTCCCCGACTAGCGGGTACGAGCAGTACGTC.

This clone showed up just once. V usage is TRBV7-6 and J usage is TRBJ2-7; 9 bases agree with TRBD1. Germline CDR1 SGHVS, CDR2 FNYEAQ. The CDR3 consists of 15 residues. The ends lost 2 bases at V and 3 bases at J; junction bases unmatched: 5. The CDR3 protein is CASSLRGQGGYEQYF. The CDR3 nucleotides read TGTGCCAGCAGCTTAAGGGGACAGGGCGGCTACGAGCAGTACTTC.

The chain recombines TRBV5-1 with TRBJ1-1, with D uncertain. The CDR3 length is 12 residues. V was cut by 5 bases and J by 0 bases, with 5 bases left in between. CDR1 is SGHRS and CDR2 is YFSETQ in the germline V gene. The CDR3 is CASREMNTEAFF. As DNA, the CDR3 is TGCGCCAGCAGGGAGATGAACACTGAAGCTTTCTTT.

The genes are TRBV4-1 and TRBJ1-1, with TRBD1 matching over 9 bases. The germline CDR1 and CDR2 sequences are MGHRA and YSYEKL. V shed 2 bases, J shed 5 bases, and the junction held 12 bases outside the gene matches. The CDR3 runs 17 residues. CDR3 amino acids: CASSQSLVGTGSTEAFF. CDR3 in DNA: TGCGCCAGCAGCCAATCCCTCGTCGGGACAGGGAGTACTGAAGCTTTCTTT.

This clone showed up just once. This sequence joins TRBV6-5 and TRBJ2-7, with 7 bases aligning to TRBD1. Germline CDR1 MNHEY, CDR2 SVGAGI. CDR3 length equals 15 residues. V lost 6 bases and J lost 5; bases outside the gene matches: 13. The CDR3 DNA reads as TGTGCCAGCAGCTTAATCTCGACAGGGTCTAACGAGCAGTACTTC. This sequence encodes CASSLISTGSNEQYF.

This sequence joins TRBV18 and TRBJ1-2, with D hard to call. V was trimmed by 3 bases and J by 8 bases, leaving 7 bases between them. The CDR3 is 11 amino acids. CDR1 and CDR2 from the germline V gene are KGHSH and LQKENI. The CDR3 sequence is CASSPGEGYTF. In nucleotides, the CDR3 is TGTGCCAGCTCACCCGGGGAAGGCTACACCTTC.

The V and J genes are TRBV7-2 and TRBJ2-5, with 12 bases fitting TRBD2. The germline gives CDR1 SGHTA, CDR2 FQGNSA. V lost 7 bases, J lost 4 bases, and 19 bases stayed unmatched. The CDR3 sequence is 19 residues long. CDR3 coding DNA: TGTGCCAGCACCACCGGCGTCCTAGCGGGAGGGCGGGGACGAGAGACCCAGTACTTC. Its translation is CASTTGVLAGGRGRETQYF.

V and J are TRBV6-5 and TRBJ1-1; 11 nucleotides agree with TRBD1. J lost 6 bases, V lost 5 bases, and 8 bases had no gene match. Germline V gene sequence: CDR1 MNHEY, CDR2 SVGAGI. The CDR3 has 15 amino acids. The CDR3 nucleotides are TGTGCCAGCAGTGGGGGACAGGGGGTCATGGCTGAAGCTTTCTTT. This encodes CASSGGQGVMAEAFF.

CDR3 region: CASSLEQGRVTQYF. CDR3 nucleotide sequence: TGTGCCAGCAGCCTAGAACAGGGAAGAGTGACCCAGTACTTC. V is TRBV7-8 and J is TRBJ2-5, with D perhaps matching TRBD1 (6 bases). The V gene lost 5 bases and the J gene lost 7 bases, with 17 bases spanning the gap. CDR3 size: 14 residues. Germline values: CDR1 SGHVS, CDR2 FQNEAQ.